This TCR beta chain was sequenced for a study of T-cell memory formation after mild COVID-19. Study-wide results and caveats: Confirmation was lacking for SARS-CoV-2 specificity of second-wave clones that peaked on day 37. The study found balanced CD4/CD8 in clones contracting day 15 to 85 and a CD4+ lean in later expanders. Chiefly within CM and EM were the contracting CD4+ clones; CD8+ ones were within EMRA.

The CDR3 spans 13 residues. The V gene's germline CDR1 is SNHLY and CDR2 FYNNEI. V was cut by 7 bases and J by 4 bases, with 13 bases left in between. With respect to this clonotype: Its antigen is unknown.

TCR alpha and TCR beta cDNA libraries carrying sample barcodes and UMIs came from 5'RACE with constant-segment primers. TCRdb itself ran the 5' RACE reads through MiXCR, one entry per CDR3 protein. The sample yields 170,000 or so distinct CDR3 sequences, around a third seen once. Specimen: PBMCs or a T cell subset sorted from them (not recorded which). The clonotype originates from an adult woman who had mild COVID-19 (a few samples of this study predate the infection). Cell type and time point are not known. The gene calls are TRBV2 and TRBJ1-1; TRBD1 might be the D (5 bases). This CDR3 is CASIVEGSTEAFF. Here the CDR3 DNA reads TGTGCCAGCATCGTCGAGGGGTCCACTGAAGCTTTCTTT.